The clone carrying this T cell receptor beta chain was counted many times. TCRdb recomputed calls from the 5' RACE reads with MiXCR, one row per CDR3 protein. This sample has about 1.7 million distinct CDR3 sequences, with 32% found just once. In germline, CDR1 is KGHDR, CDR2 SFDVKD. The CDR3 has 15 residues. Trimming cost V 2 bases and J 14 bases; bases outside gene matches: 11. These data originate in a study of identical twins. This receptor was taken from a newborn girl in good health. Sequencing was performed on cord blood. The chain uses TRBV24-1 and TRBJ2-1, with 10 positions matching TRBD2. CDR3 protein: CATSDSSGRAYGKFF. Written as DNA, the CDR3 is TGTGCCACCAGTGATTCTAGCGGGAGAGCCTACGGGAAGTTCTTC.